The rows below give T cell receptor beta chains drawn from one sample of a study of cytomegalovirus exposure and HLA in healthy donors. TCRdb's copy holds only in-frame clones and misses some; the assay was immunoSEQ multiplex PCR. The sample has about 200,000 clones; around 80% are singletons. The sample comprised PBMCs. These receptors were obtained from a girl aged 2-10 years in good health and CMV-seronegative. Each CDR3 is given with its conserved first and last residue. The order of the fields is CDR3 length, V gene, J gene, clone size, D gene, CDR3 protein, CDR3 DNA. A D gene is named only where the DNA matches it firmly. Size values are once, few and many counts, or a class for expanded clones, and some rows have none.

14,TRBV2,TRBJ1-5,NA,NA,CASSERRGNQPQHF,TGTGCCAGCAGTGAAAGACGGGGAAATCAGCCCCAGCATTTT
14,TRBV2,TRBJ2-2,NA,NA,CASTKLTNTGELFF,TGTGCCAGCACAAAGCTTACGAACACCGGGGAGCTGTTTTTT
16,TRBV7-2,TRBJ2-5,few,TRBD2,CASSLELRGGQETQYF,TGTGCCAGCAGCTTAGAGCTGCGGGGGGGCCAAGAGACCCAGTACTTC
15,TRBV27,TRBJ2-7,NA,NA,CASSLRQGMGYEQYF,TGTGCCAGCAGTTTACGGCAGGGGATGGGCTACGAGCAGTACTTC
15,TRBV7-2,TRBJ2-5,NA,NA,CASTLDPSTQETQYF,TGTGCCAGCACCCTAGACCCCTCAACTCAAGAGACCCAGTACTTC
13,TRBV4-1,TRBJ2-1,NA,TRBD2,CASSTLAKDEQFF,TGCGCCAGCAGCACACTAGCGAAGGATGAGCAGTTCTTC
12,TRBV29-1,TRBJ2-5,NA,NA,CSVPREQETQYF,TGCAGCGTTCCCAGGGAACAAGAGACCCAGTACTTC
15,TRBV5-1,TRBJ1-2,few,TRBD1,CASSLGQGQNYGYTF,TGCGCCAGCAGCTTAGGACAGGGCCAAAACTATGGCTACACCTTC
14,TRBV11-2,TRBJ2-3,NA,NA,CASTATRSTDTQYF,TGTGCCAGCACCGCGACTAGATCGACAGATACGCAGTATTTT
13,TRBV6-1,TRBJ2-5,NA,TRBD1,CASRGTGGETQYF,TGTGCCAGCAGGGGGACAGGGGGCGAGACCCAGTACTTC
16,TRBV5-4,TRBJ1-5,NA,TRBD1,CASSTGQGLTDQPQHF,TGTGCCAGCAGCACAGGACAGGGATTGACGGATCAGCCCCAGCATTTT
14,TRBV2,TRBJ1-6,NA,NA,CASTRQAGDSPLHF,TGTGCCAGCACCAGACAGGCGGGGGATTCACCCCTCCACTTT
15,TRBV4-1,TRBJ1-2,once,NA,CASSHLITADYGYTF,TGCGCCAGCAGCCATTTAATAACAGCCGACTATGGCTACACCTTC
16,TRBV4-1,TRBJ2-1,NA,TRBD2,CASSHLAGRSYNEQFF,TGCGCCAGCAGCCACCTAGCGGGAAGGTCCTACAATGAGCAGTTCTTC